The 21 T cell receptor beta chains below were found in one sample sequenced in a study of blood T cells in healthy people across ages (dated by TCRdb to 2014 to 2015). Library preparation was by 5' RACE. The reads were generated on an Illumina HiSeq 2500. The second PCR ran for about 6 to 11 cycles and used a J-beta primer mix along with a sample-barcoded 5' primer. In-frame beta chains were kept once TCRdb had trimmed the public reads at Q25 with fastp and called clones with MiXCR. Entries that share a CDR3 protein sequence are merged under the most common genes and DNA. This sample comprises around 1,500,000 distinct CDR3 sequences, roughly 28% of them detected only once. The ten largest clones represent 7% to 9% of the sample. The sample comprised blood. These receptors originate from a woman aged 25 to 39 in good health.

This chain links TRBV7-9 with TRBJ2-4; weak D call: TRBD1 (5 bases). The CDR3 consists of 14 residues. The ends were cut back, 5 bases at V and 13 bases at J, with 21 bases in the middle. The V gene's germline CDR1 is SEHNR and CDR2 FQNEAQ (reference sequence). The CDR3 loop reads CASSRPDSYNEQYF. Written as DNA, the CDR3 is TGTGCCAGCAGCCGACCAGACAGCTACAATGAGCAGTACTTC.

V and J are TRBV9 and TRBJ2-5; D perhaps matches TRBD2 (6 bases). The end of the DNA is better explained by TRBJ2-7, so the J call may be wrong. CDR1 SGDLS and CDR2 YYNGEE come from the germline V gene. CDR3 length: 15 amino acids. The CDR3 DNA is TGTGCCAGCAGCAAGCGGACGGGTAGCGGCTACGAGCAGTACTTC. This codes for CASSKRTGSGYEQYF.

This clonotype occurred many times. The V gene is TRBV6-5, the J gene TRBJ1-2; no firm D call. V was shortened by 2 bases and J by 0 bases, with 7 bases between the two germline ends. CDR3 length equals 14 residues. Germline-derived CDR1 and CDR2 are MNHEY and SVGAGI. Written as DNA, the CDR3 is TGTGCCAGCAGTTACCGGGCTTCTAACTATGGCTACACCTTC. Its protein is CASSYRASNYGYTF.

The V and J genes are TRBV12-3 or TRBV12-4 and TRBJ1-4; D remains ambiguous. This CDR3 comprises 13 residues. V was cut by 3 bases and J by 12 bases, with 14 bases left in between. The CDR3 spells CASSFSGISELFF. CDR3 coding DNA: TGTGCCAGCAGTTTCTCGGGGATTAGCGAACTGTTTTTT.

In its sample, this clonotype was seen a few times. V is TRBV20-1 and J is TRBJ2-7; TRBD2 might be the D (6 bases). The last part of the DNA fits TRBJ2-5 better; the J call may be wrong. The CDR3 contains 14 residues. CDR1 and CDR2 from the germline V gene are DFQATT and SNEGSKA (reference sequence). This CDR3 reads CSAPWLGGRQTQYF. CDR3 bases: TGCAGTGCACCGTGGCTGGGAGGTCGACAGACCCAGTACTTC.

In its sample, this clonotype was seen a few times. V and J are TRBV28 and TRBJ1-2, with unresolved D. In germline, CDR1 is MDHEN, CDR2 SYDVKM. The CDR3 is 17 residues long. Trimming stripped 6 bases from V and 0 bases from J, with 20 bases between. CDR3 bases: TGTGCCAGCAGCTCCTCGGAGGAGGGTGCAGCTAACTATGGCTACACCTTC. It translates to CASSSSEEGAANYGYTF.

The rearrangement joins TRBV20-1 to TRBJ2-5; TRBD2 is a possible D gene (5 bases). Gene TRBJ2-7 matches the end of the DNA better, so the J call may be wrong. CDR1 and CDR2 from the germline V gene are DFQATT and SNEGSKA (reference sequence). The CDR3 sequence is 14 residues long. The CDR3 reads CSAKDGPSTSEQYF. The CDR3 DNA follows: TGCAGTGCGAAGGATGGACCGTCAACTAGCGAGCAGTACTTC.

The chain has TRBV20-1 and TRBJ2-4; D unresolved. The germline V and J ends were trimmed by 0 bases and 13 bases, with 22 bases remaining between them. Per the germline V gene, CDR1 is DFQATT and CDR2 is SNEGSKA (reference sequence). The CDR3 covers 15 residues. The CDR3, as DNA: TGCAGTGCTAGAGATTTAACGGGTCTACCAAATGAGCAGTACTTC. Protein product: CSARDLTGLPNEQYF.

V and J are TRBV28 and TRBJ2-4; possibly TRBD1 for D (6 bases). The tail of the sequence fits TRBJ2-7 better, so the J call may be wrong. In germline, CDR1 is MDHEN, CDR2 SYDVKM. CDR3 size: 14 residues. The CDR3 here is CASRPTRGSNEQYF. The CDR3 DNA reads as TGTGCCAGCAGACCCACCAGGGGAAGCAACGAGCAGTACTTC.

Details on this clonotype: A junction end diverges from the germline sequence, so it may reflect a read error. This rearrangement joins TRBV20-1 to TRBJ1-3; possibly TRBD1 for D (5 bases). CDR3 size: 17 residues. CDR1 DFQATT and CDR2 SNEGSKA come from the germline V gene (reference sequence). CDR3 in DNA: TGCAGTACTAGTGATCCCCGGGGGGAAGCCTCTGGAAACACCATATATTTT. It yields the protein CSTSDPRGEASGNTIYF.

This clonotype was observed a handful of times. The chain couples TRBV13 to TRBJ2-1, with D perhaps TRBD1 or TRBD2 (6 bases each). The germline V and J ends were trimmed by 0 bases and 5 bases, with 11 bases remaining between them. Germline-derived CDR1 and CDR2 are PRHDT and FYEKMQ (reference sequence). The length of the CDR3 is 15 residues. As DNA, the CDR3 is TGTGCCAGCAGCTTAGGAGGGGGGATACACAATGAGCAGTTCTTC. As protein: CASSLGGGIHNEQFF.

This clonotype has just a few counts. The chain is built from TRBV27 and TRBJ2-7, with D possibly matching TRBD1 (7 bases). The CDR3 is 14 amino acids. V was pared by 5 bases and J by 2 bases, with 13 bases between. Germline-derived CDR1 and CDR2 are MNHEY and SMNVEV (reference sequence). This CDR3 is CASSRGTATYEQYF. As DNA, the CDR3 is TGTGCCAGCAGTCGCGGGACAGCCACCTACGAGCAGTACTTC.

This clonotype appeared many times. The chain carries TRBV15 and TRBJ2-7; a possible D gene is TRBD1 (5 bases). Trimming pared 2 bases from V and 2 bases from J, leaving 13 bases between. Germline V CDR1 and CDR2: LNHNV, YYDKDF (reference sequence). The length of the CDR3 is 15 residues. In DNA form, the CDR3 reads TGTGCCACCAGCAGATCCCGACAGAGAACCTACGAGCAGTACTTC. Translated, it gives CATSRSRQRTYEQYF.

The V call is TRBV3-1, the J call TRBJ2-1, with 10 bases matching TRBD2. J was trimmed by 8 bases and V by 0 bases; bases with no gene match: 7. This CDR3 region has 16 residues. Germline CDR1 reads LGHDT; CDR2 reads YNNKEL (reference sequence). The CDR3: CASSQEGAGGIYEQFF. The CDR3 DNA reads as TGTGCCAGCAGCCAAGAAGGAGCGGGGGGGATCTATGAGCAGTTCTTC.

As to this clonotype: With a much larger clone just one base away, this may be a read error. The rearrangement links TRBV20-1 to TRBJ2-7, with 9 nucleotides matching TRBD2. The trim removed 5 bases at V and 5 bases at J, leaving 13 bases unmatched. The germline V gene encodes CDR1 DFQATT and CDR2 SNEGSKA (reference sequence). CDR3 length equals 15 residues. CDR3 sequence (DNA): TGCAGTGCTCGCACGGCTAGCGGGGCCCTAGACGAGCAGTACTTC. Protein: CSARTASGALDEQYF.

The chain is built from TRBV4-3 and TRBJ2-1; the match to TRBD2 covers 7 bases. Germline loops: CDR1 LGHNA, CDR2 YSLEER. This CDR3 contains 16 residues. After removal of 0 bases from V and 7 bases from J, the junction contained 9 bases not matched to a gene. The CDR3 sequence: CASSQDRTRRRNEQFF. CDR3 in DNA: TGCGCCAGCAGCCAAGATCGGACTAGAAGGAGGAATGAGCAGTTCTTC.

V usage is TRBV12-3 or TRBV12-4 and J usage is TRBJ2-1; 14 bases are a match to TRBD2. The CDR3 spans 19 residues. The V gene end was trimmed by 5 bases and the J gene end by 0 bases; junction bases not matched to a gene: 9. The CDR3, as DNA: TGTGCCAGCAGTGGCGGGACTAGCGGGAGCCTAAGCTCCTACAATGAGCAGTTCTTC. Amino acid sequence: CASSGGTSGSLSSYNEQFF.

The CDR3 nucleotides read TGTGCCAGCAGCGGGGGGCGTCCGAGGGGAAAGTCACCCCTCCACTTT. Its translation is CASSGGRPRGKSPLHF. This chain connects TRBV7-2 to TRBJ1-6, with D maybe TRBD1 (6 bases). The V end lost 5 bases, the J end lost 10 bases, and 21 bases lay between the germline ends. The CDR3 sequence is 16 residues long. Germline loops: CDR1 SGHTA, CDR2 FQGNSA.

V and J are TRBV12-5 and TRBJ1-1; a possible D gene is TRBD1 (6 bases). The CDR3 runs to 15 residues. Germline assignment: CDR1 LGHNT and CDR2 FRNRAP. V was shortened by 5 bases and J by 0 bases, with 13 bases between the two germline ends. The CDR3 bases are TGTGCTAGTGGTCCCGGGACACGGCTGAACACTGAAGCTTTCTTT. It translates to CASGPGTRLNTEAFF.

The CDR3 DNA reads TGTGCCAGCAGTTTAGGGCAGGTAGATACGCAGTATTTT. Protein: CASSLGQVDTQYF. This chain joins TRBV27 and TRBJ2-3; D gene uncertain. Trimming stripped 2 bases from V and 5 bases from J, with 8 bases between. Germline V gene lookup returns CDR1 MNHEY and CDR2 SMNVEV (reference sequence). The CDR3 consists of 13 residues.

There are a few counts of this clonotype. This chain connects TRBV28 to TRBJ2-4, with D perhaps TRBD1 (5 bases). V was trimmed by 4 bases and J by 3 bases, leaving 16 bases between them. This CDR3 region has 16 residues. The germline V gene has CDR1 MDHEN and CDR2 SYDVKM. CDR3 sequence reads: CASSSRVSDVKNIQYF. CDR3 bases: TGTGCCAGCAGTTCCAGGGTATCCGACGTCAAAAACATTCAGTACTTC.